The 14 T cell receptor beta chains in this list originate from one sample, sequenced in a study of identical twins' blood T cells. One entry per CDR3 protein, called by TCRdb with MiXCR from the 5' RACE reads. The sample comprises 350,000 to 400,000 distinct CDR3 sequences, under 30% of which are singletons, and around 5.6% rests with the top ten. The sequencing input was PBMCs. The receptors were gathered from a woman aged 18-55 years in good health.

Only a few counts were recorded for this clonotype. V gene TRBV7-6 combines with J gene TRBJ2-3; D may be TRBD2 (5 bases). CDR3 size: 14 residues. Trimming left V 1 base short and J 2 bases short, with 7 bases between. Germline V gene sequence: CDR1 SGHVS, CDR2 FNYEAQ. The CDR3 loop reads CASSLVALTDTQYF. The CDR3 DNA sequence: TGTGCCAGCAGCTTAGTAGCGCTCACAGATACGCAGTATTTT.

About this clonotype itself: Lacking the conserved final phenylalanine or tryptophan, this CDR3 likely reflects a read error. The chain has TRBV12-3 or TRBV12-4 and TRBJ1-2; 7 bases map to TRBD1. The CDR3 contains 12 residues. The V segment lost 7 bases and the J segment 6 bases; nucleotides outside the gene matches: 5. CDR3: CASTYRGHGYTL. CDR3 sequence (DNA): TGTGCCAGCACCTACAGGGGACATGGCTACACCCTC.

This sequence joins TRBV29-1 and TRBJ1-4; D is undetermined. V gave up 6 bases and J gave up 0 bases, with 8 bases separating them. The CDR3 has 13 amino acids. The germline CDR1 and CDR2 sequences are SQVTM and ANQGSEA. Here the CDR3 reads CSVAWSTNEKLFF. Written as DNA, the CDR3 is TGCAGCGTCGCCTGGTCAACTAATGAAAAACTGTTTTTT.

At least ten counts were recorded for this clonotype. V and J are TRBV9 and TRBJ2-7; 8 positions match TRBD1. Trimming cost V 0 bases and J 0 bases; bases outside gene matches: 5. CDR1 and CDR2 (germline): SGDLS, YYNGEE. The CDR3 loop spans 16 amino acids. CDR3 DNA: TGTGCCAGCAGCGTAGGACAGGGGCTCCTCTCCTACGAGCAGTACTTC. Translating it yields CASSVGQGLLSYEQYF.

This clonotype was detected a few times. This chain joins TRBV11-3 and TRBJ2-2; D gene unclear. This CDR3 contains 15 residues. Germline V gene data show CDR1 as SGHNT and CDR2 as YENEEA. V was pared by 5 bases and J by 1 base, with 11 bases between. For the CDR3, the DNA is TGTGCCAGCAGCCTACGAGGAGTGAACACCGGGGAGCTGTTTTTT. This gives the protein CASSLRGVNTGELFF. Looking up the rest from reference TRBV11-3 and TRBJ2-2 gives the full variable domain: EAGVVQSPRYKIIEKKQPVAFWCNPISGHNTLYWYLQNLGQGPELLIRYENEEAVDDSQLPKDRFSAERLKGVDSTLKIQPAELGDSAVYLCASSLRGVNTGELFFGEGSRLTVL.

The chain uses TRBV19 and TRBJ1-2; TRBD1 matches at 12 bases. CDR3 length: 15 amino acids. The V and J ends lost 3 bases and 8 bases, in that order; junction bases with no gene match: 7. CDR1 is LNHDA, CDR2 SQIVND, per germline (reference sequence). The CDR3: CASSMPGQGAEGYTF. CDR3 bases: TGTGCCAGTAGTATGCCGGGACAGGGGGCGGAAGGCTACACCTTC.

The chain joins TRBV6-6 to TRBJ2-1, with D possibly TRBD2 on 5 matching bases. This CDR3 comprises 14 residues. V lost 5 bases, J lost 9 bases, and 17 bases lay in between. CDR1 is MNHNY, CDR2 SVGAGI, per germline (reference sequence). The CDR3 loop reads CASSPDYEMREQFF. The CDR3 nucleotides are TGTGCCAGCAGTCCCGACTACGAGATGCGTGAGCAGTTCTTC.

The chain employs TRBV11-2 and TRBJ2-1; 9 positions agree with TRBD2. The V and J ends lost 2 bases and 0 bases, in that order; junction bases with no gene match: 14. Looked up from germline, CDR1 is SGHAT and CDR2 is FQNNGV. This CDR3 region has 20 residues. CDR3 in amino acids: CASSLRSSGVLRSSYNEQFF. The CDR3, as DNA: TGTGCCAGCAGCTTACGGTCTAGCGGGGTCCTTAGAAGCTCCTACAATGAGCAGTTCTTC. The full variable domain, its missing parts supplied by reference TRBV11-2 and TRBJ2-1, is EAGVAQSPRYKIIEKRQSVAFWCNPISGHATLYWYQQILGQGPKLLIQFQNNGVVDDSQLPKDRFSAERLKGVDSTLKIQPAKLEDSAVYLCASSLRSSGVLRSSYNEQFFGPGTRLTVL.

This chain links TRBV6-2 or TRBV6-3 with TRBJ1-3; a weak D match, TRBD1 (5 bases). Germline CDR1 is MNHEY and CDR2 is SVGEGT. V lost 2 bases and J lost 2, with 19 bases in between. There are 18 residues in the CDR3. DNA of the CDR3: TGTGCCAGCAGTTACCCTACCGGGGGAGGAAGAACTGGAAACACCATATATTTT. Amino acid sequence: CASSYPTGGGRTGNTIYF.

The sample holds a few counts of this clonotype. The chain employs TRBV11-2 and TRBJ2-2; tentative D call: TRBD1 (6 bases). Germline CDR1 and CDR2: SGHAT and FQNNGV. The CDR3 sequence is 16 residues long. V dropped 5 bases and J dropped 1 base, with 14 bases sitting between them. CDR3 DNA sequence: TGTGCCAGCAGCGCCCTAATGGGACAGAACACCGGGGAGCTGTTTTTT. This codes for CASSALMGQNTGELFF.

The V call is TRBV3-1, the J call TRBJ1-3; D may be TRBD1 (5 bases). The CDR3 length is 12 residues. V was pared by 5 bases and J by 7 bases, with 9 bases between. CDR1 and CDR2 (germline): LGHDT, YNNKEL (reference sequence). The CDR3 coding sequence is TGTGCCAGCAGCTGGGGGGTGAACACCATATATTTT. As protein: CASSWGVNTIYF.

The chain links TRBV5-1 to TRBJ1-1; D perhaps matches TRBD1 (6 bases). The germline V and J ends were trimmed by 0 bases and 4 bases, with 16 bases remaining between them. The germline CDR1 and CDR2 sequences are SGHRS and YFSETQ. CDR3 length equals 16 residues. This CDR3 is CASSLEGRGISTEAFF. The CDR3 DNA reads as TGCGCCAGCAGCTTGGAAGGCAGGGGAATCAGCACTGAAGCTTTCTTT.

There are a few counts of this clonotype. The CDR3 sequence is CASSLQENGYTF. For the CDR3, the DNA is TGTGCCAGCAGTTTACAGGAGAATGGCTACACCTTC. The chain links TRBV12-3 or TRBV12-4 to TRBJ1-2, with D uncertain. This CDR3 comprises 12 residues. The germline V and J ends were trimmed by 2 bases and 6 bases, with 7 bases remaining between them.

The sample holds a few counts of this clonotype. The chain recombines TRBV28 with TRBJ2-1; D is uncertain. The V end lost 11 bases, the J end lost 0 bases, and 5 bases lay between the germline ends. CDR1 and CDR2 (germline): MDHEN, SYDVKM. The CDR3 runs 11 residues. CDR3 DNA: TGTGCCTACGGCTCCTACAATGAGCAGTTCTTC. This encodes CAYGSYNEQFF.